Listed below are T cell receptor beta chains from one sample, sequenced in a study of PD-1 blockade in classical Hodgkin lymphoma. Some clones are missing from TCRdb's copy, which holds only in-frame ones; the method was immunoSEQ multiplex PCR. This sample has about 58,000 clones, with about 91% found just once. The sample consisted of peripheral blood mononuclear cells (PBMCs), taken before the second cycle of nivolumab. The origin of the receptors is a human donor with classical Hodgkin lymphoma. Each CDR3 is given with its conserved first and last residue. Fields, in order: V gene, CDR3 protein.

V: TRBV11-1
CDR3: CASSEGSDVGYEQYF

V: TRBV27
CDR3: CASSLGTPVRYEQYF

V: TRBV10-3
CDR3: CAISESRTYEQYF

V: TRBV4-2
CDR3: CASSLRRANYGYTF

V: TRBV7-9
CDR3: CASSLGEVSYEQYF

V: TRBV4-2
CDR3: CASSQGDRGAVYGKLFF

V: TRBV5-6
CDR3: CASSLAGTFYEQYF

V: TRBV4-1
CDR3: CASSQDGSNTEAFF

V: TRBV27
CDR3: CASSFLGPNEQFF

V: TRBV7-6
CDR3: CASSRKTDPMETQYF

V: TRBV5-1
CDR3: CASSLGLAGVVSTGELFF

V: TRBV5-1
CDR3: CASRGQGATNEKLFF

V: TRBV30
CDR3: CAWTSGVGLYEQYF